The present T cell receptor beta chain was sequenced within a study of early T cells in non-severe SARS-CoV-2 infection. Study background: Unpaired chains resulted from sequencing bulk RNA of unsorted whole blood. Findings and limits, study-wide: Matching with VDJdb favored anti-spike CD8 responses (missing private and CD4 specificities).

A word on this clonotype: Its antigen is unknown.

V lost 5 bases to trimming and J lost 0 bases; unmatched junction nucleotides: 3. Germline CDR1 is DFQATT and CDR2 is SNEGSKA (reference sequence). CDR3 length equals 13 residues. Individual cDNA molecules received unique molecular identifiers during library preparation. TCRdb ran MiXCR on the 5' RACE reads and lists one entry per CDR3 protein. The table has 65,000 to 75,000 distinct CDR3 sequences, roughly 12% seen once. The chain uses TRBV20-1 and TRBJ1-1; 7 nucleotides align to TRBD1. This clonotype was sampled from an adult who was a healthcare worker with PCR-confirmed SARS-CoV-2 infection or an uninfected control (not recorded which). Sequencing was done on a sample of whole blood. CDR3 residues: CSAADRVNTEAFF. CDR3 coding DNA: TGCAGTGCTGCCGACAGGGTGAACACTGAAGCTTTCTTT.